This TCR beta chain stems from a study of early T cells in non-severe SARS-CoV-2 infection. Study-wide background: Bulk RNA from unsorted whole blood was sequenced; chains were unpaired.

Points from the study as a whole: Private and CD4 specificities were missed by VDJdb matching, skewed to anti-spike CD8.

The CDR3 length is 14 residues. Between the trimmed V and J ends, which lost 2 bases and 1 base, there was a span of 8 bases. Germline V gene lookup returns CDR1 MNHEY and CDR2 SVGEGT. Concerning this clonotype: Its antigen is undetermined.

cDNA molecules, individually, were tagged with unique molecular identifiers. TCRdb ran MiXCR on the 5' RACE reads and lists one entry per CDR3 protein. This sample has more than 85,000 distinct CDR3 sequences, with roughly 17% found just once. The V gene is TRBV6-2 or TRBV6-3, the J gene TRBJ2-5; D is unresolved. Sequenced input: whole blood. This receptor was obtained from an adult who was a healthcare worker with PCR-confirmed SARS-CoV-2 infection or an uninfected control (not recorded which). The CDR3 DNA follows: TGTGCCAGCAGTTACGAGGCCGTCCAAGAGACCCAGTACTTC. This translates into CASSYEAVQETQYF.